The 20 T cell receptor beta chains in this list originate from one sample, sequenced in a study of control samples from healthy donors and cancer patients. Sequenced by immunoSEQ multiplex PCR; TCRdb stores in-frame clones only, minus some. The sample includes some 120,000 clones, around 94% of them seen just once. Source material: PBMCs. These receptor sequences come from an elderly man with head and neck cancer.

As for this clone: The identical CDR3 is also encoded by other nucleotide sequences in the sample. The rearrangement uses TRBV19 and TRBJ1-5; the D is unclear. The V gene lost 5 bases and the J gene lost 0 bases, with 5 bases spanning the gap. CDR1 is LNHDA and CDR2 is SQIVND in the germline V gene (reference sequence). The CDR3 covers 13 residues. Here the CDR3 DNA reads TGTGCCAGTAGTCGAGATAGCAATCAGCCCCAGCATTTT. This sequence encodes CASSRDSNQPQHF.

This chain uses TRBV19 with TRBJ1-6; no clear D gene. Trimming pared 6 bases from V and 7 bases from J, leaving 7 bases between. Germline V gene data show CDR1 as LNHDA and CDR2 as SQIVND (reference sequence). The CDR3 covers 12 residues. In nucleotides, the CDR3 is TGTGCCAGTAGAATGGGGAATTCACCCCTCCACTTT. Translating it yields CASRMGNSPLHF.

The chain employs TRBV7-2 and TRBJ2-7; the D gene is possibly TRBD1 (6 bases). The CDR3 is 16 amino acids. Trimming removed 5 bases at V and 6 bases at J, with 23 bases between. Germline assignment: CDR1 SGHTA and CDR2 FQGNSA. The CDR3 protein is CASSRASGTTPSEQYF. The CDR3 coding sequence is TGTGCCAGCAGCCGCGCTTCCGGGACAACCCCTTCCGAGCAGTACTTC.

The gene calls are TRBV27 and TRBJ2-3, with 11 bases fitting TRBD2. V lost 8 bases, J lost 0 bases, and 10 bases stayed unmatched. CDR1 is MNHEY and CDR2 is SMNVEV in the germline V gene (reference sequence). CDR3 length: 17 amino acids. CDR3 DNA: TGTGCCAGCGCATACCTAGCGGGGGGCGTTAGCACAGATACGCAGTATTTT. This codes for CASAYLAGGVSTDTQYF.

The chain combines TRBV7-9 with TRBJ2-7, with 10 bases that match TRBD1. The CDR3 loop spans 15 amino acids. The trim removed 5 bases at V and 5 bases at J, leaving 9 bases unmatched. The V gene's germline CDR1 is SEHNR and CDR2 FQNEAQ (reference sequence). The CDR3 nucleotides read TGTGCCAGCAGCCGGTCCGGGACAGGGGTCCACGAGCAGTACTTC. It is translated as CASSRSGTGVHEQYF.

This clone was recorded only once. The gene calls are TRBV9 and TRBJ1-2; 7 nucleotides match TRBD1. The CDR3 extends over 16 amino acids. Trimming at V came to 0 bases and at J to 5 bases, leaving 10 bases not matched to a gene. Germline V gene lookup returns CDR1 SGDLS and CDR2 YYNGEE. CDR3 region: CASSVVGTDDSYGYTF. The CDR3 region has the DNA TGTGCCAGCAGCGTAGTGGGGACAGATGATTCGTATGGCTACACCTTC. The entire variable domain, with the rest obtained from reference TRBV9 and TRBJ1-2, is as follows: DSGVTQTPKHLITATGQRVTLRCSPRSGDLSVYWYQQSLDQGLQFLIQYYNGEERAKGNILERFSAQQFPDLHSELNLSSLELGDSALYFCASSVVGTDDSYGYTFGSGTRLTVV.

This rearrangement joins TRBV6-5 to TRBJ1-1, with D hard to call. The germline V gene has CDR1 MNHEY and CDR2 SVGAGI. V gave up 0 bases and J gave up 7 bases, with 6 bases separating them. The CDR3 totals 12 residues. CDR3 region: CASSYSWGEAFF. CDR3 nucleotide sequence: TGTGCCAGCAGTTACTCGTGGGGTGAAGCTTTCTTT.

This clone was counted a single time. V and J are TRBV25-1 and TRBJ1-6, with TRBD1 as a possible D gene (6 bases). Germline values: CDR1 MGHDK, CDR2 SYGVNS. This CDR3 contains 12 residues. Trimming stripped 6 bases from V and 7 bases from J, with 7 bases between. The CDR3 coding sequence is TGTGCCAGCAGACAGGGAAATTCACCCCTCCACTTT. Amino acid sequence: CASRQGNSPLHF.

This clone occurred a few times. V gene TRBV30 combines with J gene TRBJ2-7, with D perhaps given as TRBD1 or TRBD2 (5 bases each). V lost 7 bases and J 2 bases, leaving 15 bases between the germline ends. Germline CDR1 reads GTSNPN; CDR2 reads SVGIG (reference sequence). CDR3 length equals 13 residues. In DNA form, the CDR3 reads TGTGCCTTCCATCGGGGCGGGCCCTACGAGCAGTACTTC. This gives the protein CAFHRGGPYEQYF.

The CDR3 loop is CASRTGLNTGELFF. The CDR3 bases are TGTGCCAGCAGGACAGGTCTGAACACCGGGGAGCTGTTTTTT. The chain employs TRBV9 and TRBJ2-2, with D possibly being TRBD1 (6 bases). Germline V gene data show CDR1 as SGDLS and CDR2 as YYNGEE. The V gene lost 5 bases and the J gene lost 1 base, with 9 bases spanning the gap. The length of the CDR3 is 14 residues.

CDR3 in amino acids: CASSPYSNQPQHF. The CDR3 nucleotides read TGTGCCAGCAGTCCTTATAGCAATCAGCCCCAGCATTTT. The genes are TRBV6-5 and TRBJ1-5; D is ambiguous. The V end was cut by 5 bases, the J end by 0 bases, with 5 bases between. The CDR3 loop spans 13 amino acids. CDR1 and CDR2 from the germline V gene are MNHEY and SVGAGI.

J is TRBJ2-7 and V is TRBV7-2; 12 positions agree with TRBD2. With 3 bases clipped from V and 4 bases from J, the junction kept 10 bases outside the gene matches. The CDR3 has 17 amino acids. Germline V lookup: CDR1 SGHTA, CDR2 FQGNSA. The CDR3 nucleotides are TGTGCCAGCAGCTTCCACTCTAGCGGGAGGGGGAGGTACGAGCAGTACTTC. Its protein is CASSFHSSGRGRYEQYF.

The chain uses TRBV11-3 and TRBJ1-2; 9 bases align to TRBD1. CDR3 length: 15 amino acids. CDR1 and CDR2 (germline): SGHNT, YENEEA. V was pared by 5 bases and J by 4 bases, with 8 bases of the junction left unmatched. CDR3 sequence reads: CASSLHRGPTYGYTF. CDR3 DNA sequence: TGTGCCAGCAGCCTACACAGGGGGCCCACCTATGGCTACACCTTC.

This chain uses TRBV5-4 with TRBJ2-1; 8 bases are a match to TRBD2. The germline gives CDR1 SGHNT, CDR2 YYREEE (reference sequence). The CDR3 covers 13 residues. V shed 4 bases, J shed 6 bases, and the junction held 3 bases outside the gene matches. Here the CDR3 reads CASSGTRSNEQFF. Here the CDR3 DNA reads TGTGCCAGCAGCGGGACTAGGAGCAATGAGCAGTTCTTC.

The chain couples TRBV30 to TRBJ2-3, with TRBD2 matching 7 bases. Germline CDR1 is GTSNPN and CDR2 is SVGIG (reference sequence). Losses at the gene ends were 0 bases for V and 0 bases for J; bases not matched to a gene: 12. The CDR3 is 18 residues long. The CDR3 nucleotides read TGTGCCTGGAGTGTACCCCTGTCTAGCGGACCTAGCACAGATACGCAGTATTTT. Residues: CAWSVPLSSGPSTDTQYF.

The CDR3 region is CAISESGGNTEAFF. The CDR3 coding sequence is TGTGCCATCAGTGAGTCGGGGGGGAACACTGAAGCTTTCTTT. This chain uses TRBV10-3 with TRBJ1-1; weak D call: TRBD1 (5 bases). CDR3 size: 14 residues. Germline V gene sequence: CDR1 ENHRY, CDR2 SYGVKD. V lost 0 bases and J 1 base, leaving 6 bases between the germline ends.

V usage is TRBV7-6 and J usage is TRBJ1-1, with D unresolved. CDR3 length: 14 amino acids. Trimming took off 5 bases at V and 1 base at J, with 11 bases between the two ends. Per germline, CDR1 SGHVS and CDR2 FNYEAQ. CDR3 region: CASSLQPSNTEAFF. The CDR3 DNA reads TGTGCCAGCAGCCTTCAGCCTTCGAACACTGAAGCTTTCTTT.

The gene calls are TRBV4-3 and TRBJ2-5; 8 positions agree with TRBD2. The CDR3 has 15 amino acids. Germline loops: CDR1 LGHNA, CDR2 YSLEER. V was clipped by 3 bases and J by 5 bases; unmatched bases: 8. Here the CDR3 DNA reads TGCGCCAGCAGCCAGGAGCGGGAGCCGATGGAGACCCAGTACTTC. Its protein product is CASSQEREPMETQYF.

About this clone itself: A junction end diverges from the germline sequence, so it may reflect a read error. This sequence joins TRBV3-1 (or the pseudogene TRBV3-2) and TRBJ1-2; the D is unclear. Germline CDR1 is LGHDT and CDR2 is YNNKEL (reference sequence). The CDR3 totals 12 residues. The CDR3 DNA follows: TGTGCCAGCAGTCAAGGACTCTATGGCTACACCTTC. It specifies CASSQGLYGYTF.

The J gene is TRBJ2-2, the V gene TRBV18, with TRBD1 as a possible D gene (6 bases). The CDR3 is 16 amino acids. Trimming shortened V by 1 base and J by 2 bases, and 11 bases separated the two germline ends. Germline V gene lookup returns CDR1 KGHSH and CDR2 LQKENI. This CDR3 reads CASSPLGQTNTGELFF. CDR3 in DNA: TGTGCCAGCTCACCACTCGGACAGACAAACACCGGGGAGCTGTTTTTT.